This is a list of T cell receptor beta chains from one sample in a study of regulatory T cells in long-lasting Graves disease. TCRdb analysed the multiplex PCR reads with MiXCR anew, one entry per CDR3 protein. The table has some 320,000 distinct CDR3 sequences, 18% seen once. The sample was peripheral blood mononuclear cells (PBMCs), taken at new diagnosis, from a patient treated with antithyroid drugs. The source of these receptors is a female donor with Graves disease. Both conserved end residues are part of each CDR3. Fields, in order: D gene, V gene, clone size, J gene, CDR3 protein, CDR3 DNA. The D gene is left open where the match is weak. Clone size, where shown, is once, few, many, or a class for clones that have expanded.

D: TRBD2; V: TRBV7-9; size: NA; J: TRBJ2-5; CDR3: CASSSPTSGEETQYF; DNA: TGTGCCAGCAGCTCTCCGACTAGCGGGGAAGAGACCCAGTACTTC
D: TRBD2; V: TRBV18; size: many; J: TRBJ2-5; CDR3: CASSPQRTSGSQETQYF; DNA: TGTGCCAGCTCACCTCAGAGGACTAGCGGGAGTCAAGAGACCCAGTACTTC
D: NA; V: TRBV2; size: many; J: TRBJ1-5; CDR3: CASLRQTNQPQHF; DNA: TGTGCCAGCCTTCGACAGACCAATCAGCCCCAGCATTTT
D: NA; V: TRBV19; size: many; J: TRBJ2-3; CDR3: CASRTTGRREPPDDTQYF; DNA: TGTGCCAGTAGAACCACGGGTAGAAGAGAGCCACCTGACGATACGCAGTATTTT
D: NA; V: TRBV7-3; size: few; J: TRBJ2-1; CDR3: CASSLMHDNEQFF; DNA: TGTGCCAGCAGCTTAATGCACGACAATGAGCAGTTCTTC
D: NA; V: TRBV6-5; size: NA; J: TRBJ1-5; CDR3: CASSYSTQPQHF; DNA: TGTGCCAGCAGTTACTCGACACAGCCCCAGCATTTT
D: NA; V: TRBV28; size: many; J: TRBJ2-7; CDR3: CASSLLGTAALEQYF; DNA: TGTGCCAGCAGTTTATTGGGGACTGCGGCTCTCGAGCAGTACTTC
D: TRBD1; V: TRBV20-1; size: many; J: TRBJ2-5; CDR3: CSARGAGTGGQETQYF; DNA: TGCAGTGCTAGGGGAGCCGGGACAGGGGGGCAAGAGACCCAGTACTTC
D: NA; V: TRBV11-3; size: many; J: TRBJ2-3; CDR3: CASSPARGPYTDTQYF; DNA: TGTGCCAGCAGCCCGGCCCGGGGGCCCTACACAGATACGCAGTATTTT
D: TRBD1; V: TRBV6-1; size: many; J: TRBJ2-1; CDR3: CASGYRGVYNEQFF; DNA: TGTGCCAGCGGGTACAGGGGAGTTTACAATGAGCAGTTCTTC
D: NA; V: TRBV29-1; size: NA; J: TRBJ2-1; CDR3: CSVEDRDEQFF; DNA: TGCAGCGTTGAAGACAGGGATGAGCAGTTCTTC
D: TRBD2; V: TRBV19; size: NA; J: TRBJ2-5; CDR3: CASSVGGSGREQETQYF; DNA: TGTGCCAGTAGTGTCGGTGGTAGCGGGAGGGAACAAGAGACCCAGTACTTC
D: TRBD1; V: TRBV7-9; size: NA; J: TRBJ1-1; CDR3: CASSLPPGQGNTEAFF; DNA: TGTGCCAGCAGCTTACCCCCGGGACAGGGTAACACTGAAGCTTTCTTT
D: TRBD2; V: TRBV3-1; size: NA; J: TRBJ2-3; CDR3: CASSLSGGRADTQYF; DNA: TGTGCCAGCAGCCTGTCGGGAGGACGGGCAGATACGCAGTATTTT
D: NA; V: TRBV7-3; size: few; J: TRBJ2-1; CDR3: CASSLTGALGEQFF; DNA: TGTGCCAGCAGCTTAACGGGGGCCCTCGGTGAGCAGTTCTTC
D: TRBD1; V: TRBV14; size: NA; J: TRBJ2-5; CDR3: CASSLTGTGDAETQYF; DNA: TGTGCCAGCAGCTTAACCGGGACAGGGGACGCTGAGACCCAGTACTTC
D: NA; V: TRBV2; size: many; J: TRBJ2-1; CDR3: CASSANRVYNEQFF; DNA: TGTGCCAGCAGTGCGAACAGGGTATACAATGAGCAGTTCTTC
D: NA; V: TRBV12-3/TRBV12-4; size: NA; J: TRBJ2-3; CDR3: CASRPGGGTDTQYF; DNA: TGTGCCAGCAGACCGGGTGGGGGCACAGATACGCAGTATTTT
D: TRBD2; V: TRBV3-1; size: many; J: TRBJ2-1; CDR3: CASSQGGGSYNEQFF; DNA: TGTGCCAGCAGCCAAGGCGGGGGCTCCTACAATGAGCAGTTCTTC
D: TRBD1; V: TRBV12-3/TRBV12-4; size: many; J: TRBJ2-3; CDR3: CASSLIPVSGQDTF; DNA: TGTGCCAGCAGTTTAATTCCAGTGTCTGGACAGGACACTTTT
D: NA; V: TRBV6-1; size: NA; J: TRBJ2-1; CDR3: CASSTKLSSGYNEQFF; DNA: TGTGCCAGCAGTACCAAGCTCTCCAGCGGCTACAATGAGCAGTTCTTC
D: NA; V: TRBV12-3/TRBV12-4; size: many; J: TRBJ2-2; CDR3: CASNSVNTGELFF; DNA: TGTGCCAGCAACAGCGTGAACACCGGGGAGCTGTTTTTT
D: TRBD2; V: TRBV19; size: many; J: TRBJ2-1; CDR3: CASSRTLLERGNEQFF; DNA: TGTGCCAGTAGTAGGACCTTGCTAGAGCGGGGCAATGAGCAGTTCTTC
D: TRBD1; V: TRBV5-4; size: NA; J: TRBJ2-2; CDR3: CASSLAGGQGHRTAGELFF; DNA: TGTGCCAGCAGCTTGGCGGGCGGACAGGGCCACCGGACCGCCGGGGAGCTGTTTTTT
D: NA; V: TRBV11-2; size: many; J: TRBJ2-5; CDR3: CASSGLAQPLETQYF; DNA: TGTGCCAGCAGCGGGCTAGCGCAACCCCTTGAGACCCAGTACTTC
D: NA; V: TRBV19; size: many; J: TRBJ2-3; CDR3: CASSISGPNPFTDTQYF; DNA: TGTGCCAGTAGTATCTCCGGGCCGAATCCCTTCACAGATACGCAGTATTTT
D: TRBD1; V: TRBV28; size: NA; J: TRBJ1-5; CDR3: CASRTTGQGAQHF; DNA: TGTGCCAGCAGAACTACAGGGCAGGGGGCCCAGCATTTT
D: NA; V: TRBV3-1; size: many; J: TRBJ1-1; CDR3: CASSQEGGGTEAFF; DNA: TGTGCCAGCAGCCAAGAGGGTGGGGGAACTGAAGCTTTCTTT